One TCR beta chain is described in this entry. Its antigen is still unknown. The sample originates from a study of T cell clusters in autoimmune cytopenias. One tube held mixed TRB-A and TRB-B primer pools for touch-down PCR. Reanalyzing the multiplex PCR reads, TCRdb keeps one entry per CDR3 protein, without DNA. Recorded here are 7,000 to 8,500 distinct CDR3 sequences; the top ten clones represent around 26%. TRB amplification used 250 ng of peripheral blood genomic DNA. The germline V gene has CDR1 KGHDR and CDR2 SFDVKD. This CDR3 is 15 amino acids long. Study conclusions and caveats: TRB repertoire shifts in secondary cytopenia and chronic lymphocytic leukemia mostly reflected lymphoma, not autoimmunity. Healthy donors had roughly 3-fold more exclusive TRB clusters than active autoimmune hepatitis patients.

Specimen: peripheral blood. The rearrangement links TRBV24-1 to TRBJ2-2; TCRdb's D gene call, TRBD1, goes unchecked for lack of DNA. The clonotype was recovered from a human donor with an autoimmune cytopenia or autoimmune hepatitis (not recorded which). CDR3 protein: CATSDGTRNTGELFF.